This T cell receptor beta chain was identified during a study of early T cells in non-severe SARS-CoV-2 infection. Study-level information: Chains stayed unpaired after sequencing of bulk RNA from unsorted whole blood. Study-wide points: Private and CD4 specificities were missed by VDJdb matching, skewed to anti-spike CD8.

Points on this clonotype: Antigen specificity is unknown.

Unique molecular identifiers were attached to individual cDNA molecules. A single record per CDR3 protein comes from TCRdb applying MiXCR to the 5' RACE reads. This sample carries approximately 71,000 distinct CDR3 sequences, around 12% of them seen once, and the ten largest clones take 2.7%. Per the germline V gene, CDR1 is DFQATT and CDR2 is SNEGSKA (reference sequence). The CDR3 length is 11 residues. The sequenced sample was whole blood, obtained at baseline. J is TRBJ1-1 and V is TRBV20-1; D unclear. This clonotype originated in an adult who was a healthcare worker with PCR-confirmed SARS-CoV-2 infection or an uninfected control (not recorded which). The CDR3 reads CALVGNTEAFF. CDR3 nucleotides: TGCGCTCTCGTGGGGAACACTGAAGCTTTCTTT.